The rows below give T cell receptor beta chains drawn from one sample of a study of technical replicates of blood from a few donors. TCRdb keeps only in-frame clones here, not all; method: immunoSEQ multiplex PCR. The repertoire holds about 12,000 clones, with roughly 92% as singletons. The material sequenced was PBMCs. These receptors were collected from a human donor in good health. CDR3s include the opening cysteine and the closing phenylalanine or tryptophan. A D gene is named only where the DNA matches it firmly. Expanded clones are given a class, and other clones once, few, many or no size at all.

CDR3 DNA: TGTGCCAGCAGCTTAGAAGGCAGGGCGGAGACCCAGTACTTC; CDR3 protein: CASSLEGRAETQYF; clone size: .; J gene: TRBJ2-5; V gene: TRBV7-9; D gene: .
CDR3 DNA: TGCGCCAGCAGCTTACCGGGACAGGGGGCAAGTTTTAGTATGAACACTGAAGCTTTCTTT; CDR3 protein: CASSLPGQGASFSMNTEAFF; clone size: once; J gene: TRBJ1-1; V gene: TRBV5-1; D gene: TRBD1
CDR3 DNA: TGCAGCGTTGGCGAAGAAGGGGGCGGCGACACTGAAGCTTTCTTT; CDR3 protein: CSVGEEGGGDTEAFF; clone size: .; J gene: TRBJ1-1; V gene: TRBV29-1; D gene: TRBD1
CDR3 DNA: TGTGCCAGCAGTTACGGTAGCGGGAGCTCCTACGAGCAGTACTTC; CDR3 protein: CASSYGSGSSYEQYF; clone size: once; J gene: TRBJ2-7; V gene: TRBV6-5; D gene: TRBD2
CDR3 DNA: TGTGCCAGCAGCTTAGATCTCCTTCTGAACACTGAAGCTTTCTTT; CDR3 protein: CASSLDLLLNTEAFF; clone size: .; J gene: TRBJ1-1; V gene: TRBV11-2; D gene: .
CDR3 DNA: TGTGCCAGCAGCGTTGGTCAGGGGCTGAGAACTGAAGCTTTCTTT; CDR3 protein: CASSVGQGLRTEAFF; clone size: .; J gene: TRBJ1-1; V gene: TRBV9; D gene: .
CDR3 DNA: TGTGCCAGCAGCTCCCCCTCGAGGGTGGACGAGCAGTACTTC; CDR3 protein: CASSSPSRVDEQYF; clone size: .; J gene: TRBJ2-7; V gene: TRBV7-2; D gene: .
CDR3 DNA: TGTGCCAGCAGTGAAGAAGGGGTTGGGGCCAACGTCCTGACTTTC; CDR3 protein: CASSEEGVGANVLTF; clone size: once; J gene: TRBJ2-6; V gene: TRBV6-1; D gene: .
CDR3 DNA: TGCAGCGTTGAATTATCGGGCAGGGGGCCCCTCGGGGCTTTCTTT; CDR3 protein: CSVELSGRGPLGAFF; clone size: .; J gene: TRBJ1-1; V gene: TRBV29-1; D gene: TRBD1
CDR3 DNA: TGTGCCAGCAGTCGGCAGGGGGATCAGCCCCAGCATTTT; CDR3 protein: CASSRQGDQPQHF; clone size: .; J gene: TRBJ1-5; V gene: TRBV7-2; D gene: TRBD1
CDR3 DNA: TGTGCCAGCAGTTTTGACAGTCTGTACACTGAAGCTTTCTTT; CDR3 protein: CASSFDSLYTEAFF; clone size: .; J gene: TRBJ1-1; V gene: TRBV27; D gene: .
CDR3 DNA: TGTGCCAGCAGCCCCGGGACTAGCGGAACCTACGAGCAGTACTTC; CDR3 protein: CASSPGTSGTYEQYF; clone size: .; J gene: TRBJ2-7; V gene: TRBV2; D gene: TRBD2
CDR3 DNA: TGTGCCAGCAGCACCAGACAGGGAAATGAAAAACTGTTTTTT; CDR3 protein: CASSTRQGNEKLFF; clone size: once; J gene: TRBJ1-4; V gene: TRBV5-6; D gene: TRBD1
CDR3 DNA: TGTGCCAGCAGTGAGCCGACAGGGGATAGGGATGGCTACACCTTC; CDR3 protein: CASSEPTGDRDGYTF; clone size: .; J gene: TRBJ1-2; V gene: TRBV2; D gene: TRBD1